The 20 T cell receptor beta chains presented below share a single source sample, sequenced in a study of cytomegalovirus exposure and HLA in healthy donors. Primers included in the PCR were 60 Vbeta and 13 Jbeta primers. Repertoires were generated with immunoSEQ multiplex PCR, while TCRdb's copy carries only in-frame clones and drops some. This listing includes about 48,000 clones. Sequenced input: PBMCs. The origin of the receptors is a woman aged 40 to 50 in good health and CMV-seronegative.

This sequence joins TRBV6-5 and TRBJ1-1; 8 positions match TRBD1. Germline trimming cut 6 bases from V and 8 bases from J; bases unmatched to any gene: 11. Germline CDR1 MNHEY, CDR2 SVGAGI. CDR3 length: 14 amino acids. The CDR3 sequence is CASRTGIGQGEAFF. The DNA for the CDR3 is TGTGCCAGCAGAACGGGGATCGGACAGGGAGAAGCTTTCTTT.

V is TRBV7-2 and J is TRBJ2-7, with TRBD2 matching 8 bases. V trimming: 4 bases; J trimming: 2 bases; junction bases outside the gene matches: 16. The CDR3 consists of 18 residues. Germline loops: CDR1 SGHTA, CDR2 FQGNSA. This chain's CDR3 is CASSSAVGVAGLAYEQYF. The CDR3 bases are TGTGCCAGCAGCTCAGCGGTGGGGGTAGCGGGACTGGCCTACGAGCAGTACTTC.

The V gene is TRBV7-9, the J gene TRBJ2-7, with a possible D match to TRBD1 (6 bases). There are 14 residues in the CDR3. The V end was cut by 5 bases, the J end by 0 bases, with 11 bases between. Germline-derived CDR1 and CDR2 are SEHNR and FQNEAQ (reference sequence). The CDR3: CASSRRTDSYEQYF. Written as DNA, the CDR3 is TGTGCCAGCAGCCGTCGGACAGACTCCTACGAGCAGTACTTC.

V and J are TRBV2 and TRBJ1-5, with 8 bases identical to TRBD1. The CDR3 is 15 amino acids. Losses at the gene ends were 8 bases for V and 3 bases for J; bases not matched to a gene: 9. CDR1 and CDR2 (germline): SNHLY, FYNNEI. The CDR3 spells CASLPGTGVNQPQHF. The DNA of the CDR3 is TGTGCCAGCCTCCCCGGGACAGGAGTCAATCAGCCCCAGCATTTT.

This chain connects TRBV19 to TRBJ1-1; D unresolved. From germline, CDR1 is LNHDA and CDR2 SQIVND (reference sequence). Trimming pared 3 bases from V and 6 bases from J, leaving 20 bases between. The CDR3 has 16 residues. This chain's CDR3 is CASSIGAPPLGPEAFF. In DNA form, the CDR3 reads TGTGCCAGTAGTATTGGAGCCCCCCCACTCGGCCCTGAAGCTTTCTTT.

V gene TRBV30 combines with J gene TRBJ2-7; 7 bases are shared with TRBD1. The germline V gene encodes CDR1 GTSNPN and CDR2 SVGIG (reference sequence). The ends lost 5 bases at V and 0 bases at J; junction bases unmatched: 4. The CDR3 totals 13 residues. The chain's CDR3 is CAWETGNSYEQYF. The CDR3 DNA follows: TGTGCCTGGGAGACAGGGAACTCCTACGAGCAGTACTTC.

The chain uses TRBV7-2 and TRBJ2-1; TRBD1 aligns across 8 bases. The CDR3 runs 17 residues. J lost 1 base, V lost 0 bases, and 5 bases had no gene match. Germline V gene lookup returns CDR1 SGHTA and CDR2 FQGNSA. CDR3 DNA sequence: TGTGCCAGCAGCTTAGCCAGGGGGCTATTATCCTACAATGAGCAGTTCTTC. Residues: CASSLARGLLSYNEQFF.

The genes are TRBV19 and TRBJ2-7, with D possibly being TRBD2 (6 bases). CDR3 length equals 13 residues. Germline CDR1 LNHDA, CDR2 SQIVND (reference sequence). V was cut by 6 bases and J by 1 base, with 10 bases left in between. The CDR3 DNA follows: TGTGCCAGTAGCCGGGAGCGGTCCTACGAGCAGTACTTC. Amino acid sequence: CASSRERSYEQYF. Full variable domain (missing parts from reference TRBV19 and TRBJ2-7): DGGITQSPKYLFRKEGQNVTLSCEQNLNHDAMYWYRQDPGQGLRLIYYSQIVNDFQKGDIAEGYSVSREKKESFPLTVTSAQKNPTAFYLCASSRERSYEQYFGPGTRLTVT.

V and J are TRBV5-1 and TRBJ1-3; 7 bases fit TRBD1. The CDR3 contains 15 residues. Per the germline V gene, CDR1 is SGHRS and CDR2 is YFSETQ. With V trimmed by 0 bases and J by 4 bases, 4 bases remained unmatched. The CDR3 DNA reads as TGCGCCAGCAGCTTGGAAGGGGGCTCAGGAAACACCATATATTTT. This translates into CASSLEGGSGNTIYF.

The chain links TRBV7-2 to TRBJ1-5, with 7 nucleotides matching TRBD1. Losses at the gene ends were 2 bases for V and 1 base for J; bases not matched to a gene: 14. Germline CDR1 reads SGHTA; CDR2 reads FQGNSA. The CDR3 is 19 amino acids. This CDR3 reads CASSLYRDSTGRSNQPQHF. In DNA form, the CDR3 reads TGTGCCAGCAGCTTATATAGGGACTCGACAGGGAGGAGCAATCAGCCCCAGCATTTT.

This chain links TRBV4-2 with TRBJ2-3; D not resolved. V was clipped by 1 base and J by 5 bases, with 19 bases between them. Germline-derived CDR1 and CDR2 are LGHNA and YNFKEQ. The CDR3 totals 17 residues. The CDR3 reads CASSQVPPPNRLDTQYF. In nucleotides, the CDR3 is TGTGCCAGCAGCCAAGTTCCCCCCCCCAACAGATTAGATACGCAGTATTTT.

With respect to this clone: This same CDR3 is encoded by further DNA sequences in the sample. The chain carries TRBV9 and TRBJ2-1, with 7 nucleotides matching TRBD2. Germline V CDR1 and CDR2: SGDLS, YYNGEE. V gave up 0 bases and J gave up 2 bases; unmatched junction bases: 5. The length of the CDR3 is 16 residues. The CDR3 protein is CASSVVLAGAYNEQFF. CDR3 nucleotides: TGTGCCAGCAGCGTAGTTCTCGCGGGAGCCTACAATGAGCAGTTCTTC.

This chain uses TRBV5-1 with TRBJ2-3; TRBD2 aligns across 8 bases. The trim removed 6 bases at V and 2 bases at J, leaving 8 bases unmatched. The CDR3 loop spans 15 amino acids. Germline values: CDR1 SGHRS, CDR2 YFSETQ. The DNA for the CDR3 is TGCGCCAGCAAACAACTAGCGGACTACACAGATACGCAGTATTTT. This sequence encodes CASKQLADYTDTQYF.

This chain uses TRBV28 with TRBJ1-2, with a possible D match to TRBD1 (6 bases). Germline V gene lookup returns CDR1 MDHEN and CDR2 SYDVKM. The CDR3 runs 14 residues. V was pared by 4 bases and J by 3 bases, with 12 bases between. DNA for the CDR3: TGTGCCAGCAGTTCCACAGGGTTTTACTATGGCTACACCTTC. It codes for CASSSTGFYYGYTF.

The chain employs TRBV7-2 and TRBJ2-3, with D unresolved. Germline loops: CDR1 SGHTA, CDR2 FQGNSA. CDR3 length equals 14 residues. V was pared by 4 bases and J by 2 bases, with 10 bases between. The CDR3 nucleotides are TGTGCCAGCAGCTCCCTCACCTACACAGATACGCAGTATTTT. Amino acid sequence: CASSSLTYTDTQYF.

The chain is built from TRBV19 and TRBJ2-3; TRBD2 agrees at 7 bases. With V trimmed by 5 bases and J by 3 bases, 8 bases remained unmatched. This CDR3 spans 15 amino acids. Germline V CDR1 and CDR2: LNHDA, SQIVND (reference sequence). CDR3 loop: CASSLSSGYTDTQYF. The CDR3 DNA follows: TGTGCCAGTAGTCTTAGTAGCGGGTATACAGATACGCAGTATTTT.

The rearrangement joins TRBV7-6 to TRBJ2-7, with 7 bases fitting TRBD2. The CDR3 is 16 amino acids. J lost 0 bases, V lost 4 bases, and 9 bases had no gene match. From germline, CDR1 is SGHVS and CDR2 FNYEAQ. CDR3 residues: CASSSRGEGPSYEQYF. The CDR3 bases are TGTGCCAGCAGCTCCCGGGGGGAAGGCCCCTCCTACGAGCAGTACTTC.

The genes are TRBV15 and TRBJ1-1; 11 nucleotides align to TRBD1. The CDR3 has 15 residues. Germline V gives CDR1 LNHNV, CDR2 YYDKDF (reference sequence). With V trimmed by 5 bases and J by 5 bases, 7 bases remained unmatched. The CDR3 here is CATSGPGQGGTEAFF. In DNA form, the CDR3 reads TGTGCCACCAGCGGACCGGGACAGGGGGGGACTGAAGCTTTCTTT.

J is TRBJ1-4 and V is TRBV28; 10 positions agree with TRBD1. Germline CDR1 is MDHEN and CDR2 is SYDVKM. The junction had 11 bases not matched to a gene; V was cut back by 11 bases and J by 8 bases. CDR3 length: 14 residues. The CDR3, as DNA: TGTGCCTCCTCCGGGGACAGGGGCGAGGAAAAACTGTTTTTT. Translation gives CASSGDRGEEKLFF.

This chain joins TRBV5-1 and TRBJ1-1; weak D call: TRBD1 (6 bases). This CDR3 comprises 13 residues. Deletions cut 6 bases from V and 5 bases from J, with 14 bases between. The germline gives CDR1 SGHRS, CDR2 YFSETQ. DNA for the CDR3: TGCGCCAGCAAACAGGGAACAAGGACTGAAGCTTTCTTT. Protein product: CASKQGTRTEAFF.